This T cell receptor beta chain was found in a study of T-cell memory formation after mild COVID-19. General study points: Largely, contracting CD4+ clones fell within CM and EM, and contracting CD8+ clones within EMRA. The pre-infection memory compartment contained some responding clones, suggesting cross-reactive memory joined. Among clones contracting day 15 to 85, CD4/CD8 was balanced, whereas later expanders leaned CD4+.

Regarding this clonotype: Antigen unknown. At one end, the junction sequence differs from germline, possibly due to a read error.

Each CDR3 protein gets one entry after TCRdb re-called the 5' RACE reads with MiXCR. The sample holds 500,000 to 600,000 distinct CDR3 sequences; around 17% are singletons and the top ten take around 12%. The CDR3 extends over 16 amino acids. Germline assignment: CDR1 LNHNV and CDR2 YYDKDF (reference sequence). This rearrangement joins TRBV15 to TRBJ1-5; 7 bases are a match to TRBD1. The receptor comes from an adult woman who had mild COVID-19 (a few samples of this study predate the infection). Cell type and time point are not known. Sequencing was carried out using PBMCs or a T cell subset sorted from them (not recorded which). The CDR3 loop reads CATRNREDRSNQPQHF. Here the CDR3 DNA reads TGTGCCACCAGAAACAGGGAGGACAGGAGCAATCAGCCGCAGCATTTT.